The T cell receptor (beta chain) described here comes from a study of shared clonotypes between healthy human individuals. The repertoire was sequenced with immunoSEQ multiplex PCR; TCRdb's copy has only in-frame clones and lacks some. The sample has roughly 2,300,000 clones, 85% to 95% seen once. The sequence came from a man younger than 35 in good health. Some clones in this sample may be carry-over from other donors' samples. Sequencing was done on a sample of naive CD4+ T cells from PBMCs. The subset denotes: CD45RA+ positively selected.

The CDR3 sequence is CAWSVSRTEAFF. Written as DNA, the CDR3 is TGTGCCTGGAGTGTAAGTCGTACTGAAGCTTTCTTT. The V call is TRBV30, the J call TRBJ1-1; D call uncertain. In germline, CDR1 is GTSNPN, CDR2 SVGIG (reference sequence). The CDR3 sequence is 12 residues long. V was trimmed by 0 bases and J by 5 bases, leaving 7 bases between them.